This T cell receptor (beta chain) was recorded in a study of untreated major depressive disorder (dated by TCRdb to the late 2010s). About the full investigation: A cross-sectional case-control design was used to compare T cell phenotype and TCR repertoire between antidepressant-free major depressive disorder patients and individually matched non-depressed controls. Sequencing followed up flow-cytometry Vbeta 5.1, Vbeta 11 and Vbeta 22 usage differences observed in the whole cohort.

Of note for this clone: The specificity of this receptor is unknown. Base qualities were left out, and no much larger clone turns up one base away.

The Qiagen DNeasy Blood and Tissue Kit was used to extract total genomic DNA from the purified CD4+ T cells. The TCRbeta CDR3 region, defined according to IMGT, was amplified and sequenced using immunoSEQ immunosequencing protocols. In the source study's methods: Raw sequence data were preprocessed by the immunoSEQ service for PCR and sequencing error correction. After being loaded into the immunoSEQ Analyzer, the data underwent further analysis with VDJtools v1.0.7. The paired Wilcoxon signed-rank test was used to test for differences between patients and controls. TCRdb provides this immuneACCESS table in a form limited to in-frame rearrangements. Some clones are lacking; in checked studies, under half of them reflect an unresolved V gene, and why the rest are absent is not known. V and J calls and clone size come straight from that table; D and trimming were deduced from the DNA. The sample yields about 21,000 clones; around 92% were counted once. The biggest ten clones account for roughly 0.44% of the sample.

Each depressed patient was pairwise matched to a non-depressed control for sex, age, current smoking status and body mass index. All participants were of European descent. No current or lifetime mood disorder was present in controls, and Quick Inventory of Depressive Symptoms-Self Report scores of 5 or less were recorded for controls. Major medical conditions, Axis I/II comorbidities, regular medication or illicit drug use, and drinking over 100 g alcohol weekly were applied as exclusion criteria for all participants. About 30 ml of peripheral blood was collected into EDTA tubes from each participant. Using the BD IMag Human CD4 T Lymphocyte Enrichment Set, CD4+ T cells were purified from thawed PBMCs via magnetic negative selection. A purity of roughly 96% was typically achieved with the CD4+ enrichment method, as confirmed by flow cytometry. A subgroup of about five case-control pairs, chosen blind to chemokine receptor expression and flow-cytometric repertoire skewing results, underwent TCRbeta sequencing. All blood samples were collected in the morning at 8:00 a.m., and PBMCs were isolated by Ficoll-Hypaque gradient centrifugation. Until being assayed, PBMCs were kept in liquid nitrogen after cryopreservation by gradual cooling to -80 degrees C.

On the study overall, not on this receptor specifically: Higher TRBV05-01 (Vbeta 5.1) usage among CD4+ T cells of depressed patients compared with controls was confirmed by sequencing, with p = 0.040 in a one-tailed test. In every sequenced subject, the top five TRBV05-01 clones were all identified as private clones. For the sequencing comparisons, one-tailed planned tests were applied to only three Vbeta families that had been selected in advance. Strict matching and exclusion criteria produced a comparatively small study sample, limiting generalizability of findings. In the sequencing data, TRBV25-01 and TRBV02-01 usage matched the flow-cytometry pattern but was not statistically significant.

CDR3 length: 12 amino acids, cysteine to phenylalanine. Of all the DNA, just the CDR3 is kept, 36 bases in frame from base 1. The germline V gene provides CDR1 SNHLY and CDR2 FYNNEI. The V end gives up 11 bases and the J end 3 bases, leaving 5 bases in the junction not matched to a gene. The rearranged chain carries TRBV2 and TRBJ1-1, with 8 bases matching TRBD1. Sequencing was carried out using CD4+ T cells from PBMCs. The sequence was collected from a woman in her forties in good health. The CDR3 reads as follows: CAENRGDTEAFF. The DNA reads TGTGCCGAAAACAGGGGGGACACTGAAGCTTTCTTT.